Included here is one T cell receptor beta chain sequence, with context. MiXCR was run by TCRdb on the 5' RACE reads, yielding one entry per CDR3 protein. The data show 300,000 to 350,000 distinct CDR3 sequences, with approximately 20% seen just once and around a fifth held by the top ten. The sample comes from a study of T-cell memory formation after mild COVID-19. The ends were cut back, 5 bases at V and 3 bases at J, with 11 bases in the middle. The CDR3 is made up of 14 amino acids. Germline CDR1 MNHEY, CDR2 SVGEGT. This chain connects TRBV6-2 or TRBV6-3 to TRBJ1-5; D gene uncertain. The sample comprised PBMCs or a T cell subset sorted from them (not recorded which). This TCR was recovered from a man aged 18 to 30 who had mild COVID-19 (a few samples of this study predate the infection). Cell type and time point are not known. CDR3 bases: TGTGCCAGCAGTCCAGACGGATACAATCAGCCCCAGCATTTT. Protein sequence: CASSPDGYNQPQHF.